Included here is one TCR beta chain sequence, with context. These data originate in a study of T cells expressing NK-cell markers. Study background: It was sorted CD3+CD56+NKG2C+, CD3+CD56+NKG2C- and CD3+CD56-NKG2C+ T cells that supplied the TCR beta repertoires.

TCRdb re-called the 5' RACE reads and shows each CDR3 protein once, DNA omitted. In all, the sample yields approximately 150,000 distinct CDR3 sequences. CDR3 size: 13 residues. Germline-derived CDR1 and CDR2 are MNHEY and SMNVEV (reference sequence). V is TRBV27 and J is TRBJ1-2; no DNA is available, so the TRBD1 call from TCRdb remains unchecked. The sequenced sample was blood T cells: a sorted CD56 or NKG2C T cell subset, CD4+ or CD8+ T cells, or bulk PBMC T cells (not recorded which). This TCR came from a young man in good health. The chain's CDR3 is CASSLGGGYGYTF.